A selection of T cell receptor beta chains follows, all from one sample in a study of T cells after yellow fever vaccination. TCRdb recomputed calls from the 5' RACE reads with MiXCR, one row per CDR3 protein. In the table there are hundreds of thousands of distinct CDR3 sequences, 17% of which are singletons. Sequenced material: PBMCs, taken 4 to 6 days after the first yellow fever vaccination. Receptors originate from a man aged 18 to 29 who received the YFV17D yellow fever vaccine. Both conserved end residues are part of each CDR3. The order of the fields is D gene, J gene, clone size, V gene, CDR3 DNA, CDR3 protein. D genes are given only for firm matches. The listing skips clone size in some rows; elsewhere it reads once, few, many or a size class.

d_gene: TRBD1
j_gene: TRBJ1-2
abundance: .
v_gene: TRBV7-9
CDR3nt: TGTGCCAGCAGCTTCCGGGACAGGGGGTCTGGCTACACCTTC
CDR3aa: CASSFRDRGSGYTF

d_gene: TRBD2
j_gene: TRBJ2-1
abundance: .
v_gene: TRBV9
CDR3nt: TGTGCCAGCAGCGTAGACGGGACTAGCGGGGTCTACAATGAGCAGTTCTTC
CDR3aa: CASSVDGTSGVYNEQFF

d_gene: .
j_gene: TRBJ2-5
abundance: many
v_gene: TRBV6-2/TRBV6-3
CDR3nt: TGTGCCAGCAGTTACGGGGGCTTTCAAGAGACCCAGTACTTC
CDR3aa: CASSYGGFQETQYF

d_gene: .
j_gene: TRBJ1-1
abundance: .
v_gene: TRBV20-1
CDR3nt: TGCAGTGCTGCCGACAGGCTAAACACTGAAGCTTTCTTT
CDR3aa: CSAADRLNTEAFF

d_gene: .
j_gene: TRBJ2-2
abundance: .
v_gene: TRBV5-1
CDR3nt: TGCGCCAGCAGCAGCCAAGGGACCGGCAACACCGGGGAGCTGTTTTTT
CDR3aa: CASSSQGTGNTGELFF

d_gene: TRBD2
j_gene: TRBJ2-1
abundance: few
v_gene: TRBV4-1
CDR3nt: TGCGCCAGCAGCTCGGGACTAGCGGGGGAAAAGCAGTTCTTC
CDR3aa: CASSSGLAGEKQFF

d_gene: .
j_gene: TRBJ2-7
abundance: .
v_gene: TRBV10-3
CDR3nt: TGTGCCATCAGTGCCCGTGAAGGGGCGGGGTACGAGCAGTACTTC
CDR3aa: CAISAREGAGYEQYF

d_gene: TRBD1
j_gene: TRBJ2-4
abundance: .
v_gene: TRBV5-1
CDR3nt: TGCGCCAGCAGCGGGGACAGGGGAGACATTCAGTACTTC
CDR3aa: CASSGDRGDIQYF

d_gene: .
j_gene: TRBJ2-3
abundance: few
v_gene: TRBV9
CDR3nt: TGTGCCAGCAGCGAAGGGGACTTCCTCACAGATACGCAGTATTTT
CDR3aa: CASSEGDFLTDTQYF

d_gene: .
j_gene: TRBJ2-7
abundance: .
v_gene: TRBV4-1
CDR3nt: TGCGCCAGCAGCCAAGGACTAGTGGTCTCCTACGAGCAGTACTTC
CDR3aa: CASSQGLVVSYEQYF

d_gene: TRBD1
j_gene: TRBJ2-1
abundance: few
v_gene: TRBV5-1
CDR3nt: TGCGCCAGCCGAAGAACGGGACAGGGAAACAATGAGCAGTTCTTC
CDR3aa: CASRRTGQGNNEQFF

d_gene: .
j_gene: TRBJ2-2
abundance: few
v_gene: TRBV5-5
CDR3nt: TGTGCCAGCAGCTTCTCAAGGGCTAGCCCCGGGGAGCTGTTTTTT
CDR3aa: CASSFSRASPGELFF

d_gene: .
j_gene: TRBJ2-1
abundance: many
v_gene: TRBV5-1
CDR3nt: TGCGCCAGCAGCTTCGCAGGGGACTCCTACAATGAGCAGTTCTTC
CDR3aa: CASSFAGDSYNEQFF

d_gene: .
j_gene: TRBJ1-1
abundance: few
v_gene: TRBV15
CDR3nt: TGTGCCACCAGCAGAGATGGGTGGGCGGGAGGAGATGGAGCTTTCTTT
CDR3aa: CATSRDGWAGGDGAFF

d_gene: .
j_gene: TRBJ2-3
abundance: few
v_gene: TRBV7-9
CDR3nt: TGTGCCAGCGGGCAGTTCGGCACAGATACGCAGTATTTT
CDR3aa: CASGQFGTDTQYF

d_gene: .
j_gene: TRBJ2-1
abundance: many
v_gene: TRBV4-1
CDR3nt: TGCGCCAGCAGCCAGCGGACTGTTAGCTCCTACAATGAGCAGTTCTTC
CDR3aa: CASSQRTVSSYNEQFF

d_gene: .
j_gene: TRBJ2-1
abundance: many
v_gene: TRBV27
CDR3nt: TGTGCCAGCAGTCCCTCGACTGAAAGAGGTGAGCAGTTCTTC
CDR3aa: CASSPSTERGEQFF

d_gene: TRBD1
j_gene: TRBJ1-1
abundance: .
v_gene: TRBV7-2
CDR3nt: TGTGCCTTAGTTGGGGCAGGGGGGACTGAAGCTTTCTTT
CDR3aa: CALVGAGGTEAFF

d_gene: .
j_gene: TRBJ2-3
abundance: .
v_gene: TRBV3-1
CDR3nt: TGTGCCAGCAGCCAAGATGGGGGCCCAGATACGCAGTATTTT
CDR3aa: CASSQDGGPDTQYF

d_gene: .
j_gene: TRBJ2-3
abundance: few
v_gene: TRBV7-3
CDR3nt: TGTGCCAGCAGCTTAAGTACCCCAACTTGCACAGATACGCAGTATTTT
CDR3aa: CASSLSTPTCTDTQYF

d_gene: TRBD2
j_gene: TRBJ2-5
abundance: few
v_gene: TRBV20-1
CDR3nt: TGCAGTGCTAGATCGGCGGGGGGGATGCAGGAGACCCAGTACTTC
CDR3aa: CSARSAGGMQETQYF

d_gene: .
j_gene: TRBJ2-3
abundance: .
v_gene: TRBV7-9
CDR3nt: TGTGCCAGCAGCTTACTGTCAGCCTCTAGCACAGATACGCAGTATTTT
CDR3aa: CASSLLSASSTDTQYF

d_gene: TRBD1
j_gene: TRBJ2-2
abundance: few
v_gene: TRBV5-1
CDR3nt: TGCGCCAGCAGCTTCACAGGGGATGACACCGGGGAGCTGTTTTTT
CDR3aa: CASSFTGDDTGELFF

d_gene: .
j_gene: TRBJ1-2
abundance: few
v_gene: TRBV25-1
CDR3nt: TGTGCCAGCACCCCCCGCACAGGCCCCTATGGCTACACCTTC
CDR3aa: CASTPRTGPYGYTF

d_gene: .
j_gene: TRBJ1-1
abundance: .
v_gene: TRBV7-9
CDR3nt: TGTGCCAGCGACCGAGACCCCGGAGGAGCTTTCTTT
CDR3aa: CASDRDPGGAFF

d_gene: .
j_gene: TRBJ1-1
abundance: .
v_gene: TRBV18
CDR3nt: TGTGCCAGCTCATCAGGGGCGGGGGACACTGAAGCTTTCTTT
CDR3aa: CASSSGAGDTEAFF

d_gene: .
j_gene: TRBJ2-5
abundance: once
v_gene: TRBV20-1
CDR3nt: TGCAGTGCCCAGTTACAGGGTAGGAAAGAGACCCAGTACTTC
CDR3aa: CSAQLQGRKETQYF

d_gene: TRBD1
j_gene: TRBJ1-1
abundance: many
v_gene: TRBV7-8
CDR3nt: TGTGCCAGCAGCCCACGGGGTTTACAGGGGGCTGATGAAGCTTTCTTT
CDR3aa: CASSPRGLQGADEAFF

d_gene: .
j_gene: TRBJ1-2
abundance: .
v_gene: TRBV7-2
CDR3nt: TGTGCCAGCAGCTTAGCGGTGGTTAACTATGGCTACACCTTC
CDR3aa: CASSLAVVNYGYTF